These T cell receptor beta chains were read from a single sample in a study of T cells in Graves' hyperthyroidism and ophthalmopathy. Each CDR3 protein gets one entry after TCRdb re-called the multiplex PCR reads with MiXCR. The sample holds approximately 400,000 distinct CDR3 sequences, about 15% seen once. The sequencing input was blood. These receptors were obtained from a woman aged 30 to 39 with Graves' hyperthyroidism. The CDR3 runs from the conserved cysteine through the conserved F or W. D genes are given only for firm matches. Size is omitted from some rows. Given values are once, few, many or a class for expanded clones.

j_call clone_size v_call d_call cdr3_nt cdr3_aa
TRBJ2-4 NA TRBV12-3/TRBV12-4 NA TGTGCCAGCAGTTCGCCAGGAGGTTCGGCAAACATTCAGTACTTC CASSSPGGSANIQYF
TRBJ2-2 few TRBV29-1 TRBD1 TGCAGCGTTGCGGACAGGTTGGACACCGGGGAGCTGTTTTTT CSVADRLDTGELFF
TRBJ2-1 many TRBV20-1 TRBD2 TGCAGTGCTAGAGATCGAAGCGGGAGGGCTGTAAATGAGCAGTTCTTC CSARDRSGRAVNEQFF
TRBJ2-5 many TRBV27 NA TGTGCCAGCAGCCGAACTATTATGGGCGACCAAGAGACCCAGTACTTC CASSRTIMGDQETQYF
TRBJ1-5 few TRBV4-1 NA TGCGCCAGCAGCCAAGATAGGTCGGCTCAGCCCCAGCATTTT CASSQDRSAQPQHF
TRBJ2-3 many TRBV6-2/TRBV6-3 NA TGTGCCAGCGGGGGAGGTGGGACGTGGGCAGATACGCAGTATTTT CASGGGGTWADTQYF
TRBJ2-7 NA TRBV9 TRBD2 TGTGCCAGCAGCGCACTAGCGGTGAGCTCCTACGAGCAGTACTTC CASSALAVSSYEQYF
TRBJ1-5 few TRBV12-3/TRBV12-4 TRBD1 TGTGCCAGCAGCTCCGGGACAGGTTATAGCAATCAGCCCCAGCATTTT CASSSGTGYSNQPQHF
TRBJ2-1 NA TRBV11-1 TRBD2 TGTGCCAGCGTCGGGACTAGCGGGAATAATGAGCAGTTCTTC CASVGTSGNNEQFF
TRBJ2-5 NA TRBV4-1 TRBD2 TGCGCCAGCAGCCCGACGAGCGGGAGGGCCCAAGAGACCCAGTACTTC CASSPTSGRAQETQYF
TRBJ2-1 NA TRBV4-1 NA TGCGCCAGCAGCTCCCCCCGGGGCCGGTACAATGAGCAGTTCTTC CASSSPRGRYNEQFF
TRBJ2-1 NA TRBV5-6 TRBD2 TGTGCCAGCAGCTTCCCGGGGGGAATATATGGCAATGAGCAGTTCTTC CASSFPGGIYGNEQFF
TRBJ1-1 many TRBV3-1 TRBD1 TGTGCCAGCAGCCAGGGACAGTACACAAACACTGAAGCTTTCTTT CASSQGQYTNTEAFF
TRBJ2-3 NA TRBV27 NA TGTGCCAGCAGTTTATCGCCCGACGCTGAGGGCTACACAGATACGCAGTATTTT CASSLSPDAEGYTDTQYF
TRBJ2-2 NA TRBV10-2 NA TGCGCCAGCAGTGAGTCACGAGGGAGAGGATCCGGGGAGCTGTTTTTT CASSESRGRGSGELFF
TRBJ2-5 many TRBV28 TRBD1 TGTGCCAGCAGATCCGGGACAGAAGAGACCCAGTACTTC CASRSGTEETQYF
TRBJ1-5 few TRBV7-9 NA TGTGCCAGCAGCCCACCCCCCCGGGGCGAGGTCAATCAGCCCCAGCATTTT CASSPPPRGEVNQPQHF
TRBJ2-5 NA TRBV12-3/TRBV12-4 TRBD1 TGTGCCAGCAGCAGCCGGACAGGGGGAGAGACCCAGTACTTC CASSSRTGGETQYF
TRBJ2-3 NA TRBV6-1 NA TGTGCCGGCAAAGCAGGGGAGGGAGATACGCAGTATTTT CAGKAGEGDTQYF
TRBJ2-7 many TRBV6-1 NA TGTGCCAGCAGGGAGGGGGCAGTCCTGACCTACGAGCAGTACTTC CASREGAVLTYEQYF
TRBJ2-7 few TRBV3-1 TRBD2 TGTGCCAGCAGCCCATTTTCCGGGACTAGAACCGCGGGGCAGTACTTC CASSPFSGTRTAGQYF
TRBJ1-2 NA TRBV15 NA TGTGCCACCAGCCGCGAACAGGGACTTTATGGCTACACCTTC CATSREQGLYGYTF
TRBJ1-2 NA TRBV7-9 NA TGTGCCAGCAGCTTAGGGGGCTCCTGGGATGGCTACACCTTC CASSLGGSWDGYTF
TRBJ2-7 few TRBV2 TRBD2 TGTGCCAGCAGTGAAGAGGGCCGAGCTAGCGGGAACGAGCAGTACTTC CASSEEGRASGNEQYF
TRBJ2-2 NA TRBV20-1 TRBD2 TGCAGTGCTCCCGGACTAGCGGGAGGATACACCGGGGAGCTGTTTTTT CSAPGLAGGYTGELFF
TRBJ1-3 many TRBV28 NA TGTGCCAGCAGTTCCTGGGGGGGGTCTGGAAACACCATATATTTT CASSSWGGSGNTIYF
TRBJ1-2 NA TRBV4-2 NA TGTGCCAGCAGCCAAGGGGGGACCGGATCGGGCGGCTACACCTTC CASSQGGTGSGGYTF
TRBJ1-2 NA TRBV6-1 NA TGCGCCAGCAGGGGAGATCTGACAGGAGTTAACTATGGCTACACCTTC CASRGDLTGVNYGYTF
TRBJ2-7 NA TRBV14 NA TGTGCCAGCAGCCAAGATGCGGGGGCGTCCTACGAGCAGTACTTC CASSQDAGASYEQYF
TRBJ1-2 NA TRBV12-3/TRBV12-4 NA TGTGCCAGCAGTTTGGCCCGGACAGACGATGGCTACACCTTC CASSLARTDDGYTF
TRBJ2-7 NA TRBV11-2 NA TGTGCCAGCAACAACCGTGGTGTGGGCTCCTACGAGCAGTACTTC CASNNRGVGSYEQYF
TRBJ2-5 NA TRBV5-6 NA TGTGCCAGCAGCCTCCGGAACCTAGAGACCCAGTACTTC CASSLRNLETQYF
TRBJ2-7 many TRBV27 NA TGTGCCAGCAGTTTAGCACCCAGGATGCACGAGCAGTACTTC CASSLAPRMHEQYF